This note documents a single TCR beta chain sequence. The entry originates in a study of PD-L1 blockade in urothelial cancer. The CDR3 has 15 residues. Deletions cut 5 bases from V and 3 bases from J, with 14 bases between. CDR1 is SEHNR and CDR2 is FQNEAQ in the germline V gene (reference sequence). Profiling relied on immunoSEQ multiplex PCR, and the TCRdb table lists in-frame clones only, not all of them. Here the sample spans some 41,000 clones, about 87% being singletons. The receptor was isolated from a man older than 75 with urothelial cancer. The specimen comprised PBMCs, sampled around atezolizumab (anti-PD-L1) treatment. This sequence joins TRBV7-9 and TRBJ1-5; D perhaps matches TRBD1 (5 bases). CDR3 sequence: CASSPQGGPNQPQHF. The CDR3 DNA reads TGTGCCAGCAGCCCTCAGGGCGGTCCCAATCAGCCCCAGCATTTT.